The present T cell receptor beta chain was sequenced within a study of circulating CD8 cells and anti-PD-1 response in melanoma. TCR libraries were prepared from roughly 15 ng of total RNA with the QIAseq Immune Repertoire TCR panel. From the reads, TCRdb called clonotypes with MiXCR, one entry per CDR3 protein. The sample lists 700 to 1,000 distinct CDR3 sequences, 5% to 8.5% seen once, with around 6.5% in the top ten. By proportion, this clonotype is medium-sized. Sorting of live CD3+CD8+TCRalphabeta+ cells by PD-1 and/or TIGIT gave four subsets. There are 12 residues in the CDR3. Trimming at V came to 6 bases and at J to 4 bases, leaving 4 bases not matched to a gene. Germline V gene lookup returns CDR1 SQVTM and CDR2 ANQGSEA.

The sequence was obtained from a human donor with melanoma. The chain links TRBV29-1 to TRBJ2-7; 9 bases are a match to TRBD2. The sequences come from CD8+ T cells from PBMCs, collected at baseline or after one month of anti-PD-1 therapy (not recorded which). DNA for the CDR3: TGCAGCGTCGTAGCGGGAGATTACGAGCAGTACTTC. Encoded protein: CSVVAGDYEQYF.